This TCR beta chain emerged from a study of response to subunit inactivated influenza vaccine. General study findings and limits: Few additional T cells are recruited per seasonal influenza vaccination, authors suggested.

TCRdb redid the calling of the RT-PCR reads with MiXCR, one entry per CDR3 protein. The sample lists about 800,000 distinct CDR3 sequences; 21% were seen once. V was cut by 6 bases and J by 0 bases, with 9 bases left in between. This CDR3 has 13 residues. Germline V CDR1 and CDR2: SEHNR, FQNEAQ (reference sequence). Worth noting for this clonotype: What it recognizes is unknown.

The material was PBMCs from blood, obtained less than 6 days after vaccination. V and J are TRBV7-9 and TRBJ2-7, with a possible D match to TRBD2 (5 bases). This clonotype was obtained from a man over 45 who received an inactivated influenza vaccine. Here the CDR3 reads CASRPRVSYEQYF. For the CDR3, the DNA is TGTGCCAGCAGGCCGAGGGTCTCCTACGAGCAGTACTTC.